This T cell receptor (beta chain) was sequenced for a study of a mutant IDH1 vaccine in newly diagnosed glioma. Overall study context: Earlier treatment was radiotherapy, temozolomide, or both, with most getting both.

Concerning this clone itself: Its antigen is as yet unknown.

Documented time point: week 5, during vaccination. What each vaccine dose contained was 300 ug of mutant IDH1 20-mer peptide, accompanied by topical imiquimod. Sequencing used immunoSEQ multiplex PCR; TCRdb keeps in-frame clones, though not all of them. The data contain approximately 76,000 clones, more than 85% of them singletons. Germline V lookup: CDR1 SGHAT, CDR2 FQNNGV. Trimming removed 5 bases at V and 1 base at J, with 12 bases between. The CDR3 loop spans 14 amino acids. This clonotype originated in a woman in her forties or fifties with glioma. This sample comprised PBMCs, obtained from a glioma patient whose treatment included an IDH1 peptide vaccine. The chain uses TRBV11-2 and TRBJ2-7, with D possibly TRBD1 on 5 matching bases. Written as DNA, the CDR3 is TGTGCCAGCAGCCCCGCGACAGTATCCTACGAGCAGTACTTC. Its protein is CASSPATVSYEQYF.